The next 7 T cell receptor beta chains were all read from a single sample in a study of blood T cell repertoires in COVID-19. Sequencing was performed with immunoSEQ multiplex PCR; in TCRdb, only in-frame clones are kept and a portion is missing. The sample includes 250,000 or so clones, about three quarters of them seen just once. Sequenced sample: peripheral blood. The receptors originated from a woman of 80 years or more with acute or convalescent COVID-19.

The rearrangement uses TRBV3-1 (or the pseudogene TRBV3-2) and TRBJ2-1; 7 bases fit TRBD2. V gave up 4 bases and J gave up 0 bases; unmatched junction bases: 6. The CDR3 is made up of 16 amino acids. CDR1 and CDR2 (germline): LGHDT, YNNKEL (reference sequence). The CDR3 DNA sequence: TGTGCCAGCAGCCCCGGTTGGGAGGGCTCCTACAATGAGCAGTTCTTC. This gives the protein CASSPGWEGSYNEQFF.

The V and J genes are TRBV7-2 and TRBJ1-5; D remains ambiguous. Germline values: CDR1 SGHTA, CDR2 FQGNSA. This CDR3 spans 15 amino acids. Between the trimmed V and J ends, which lost 5 bases and 2 bases, there was a span of 13 bases. The DNA for the CDR3 is TGTGCCAGCAGCGCCCAGAGAGGAGGCAATCAGCCCCAGCATTTT. Its translation is CASSAQRGGNQPQHF.

The rearrangement joins TRBV4-3 to TRBJ2-2, with unresolved D. The germline gives CDR1 LGHNA, CDR2 YSLEER. There are 17 residues in the CDR3. Trimming removed 1 base at V and 3 bases at J, with 15 bases between. The CDR3 DNA is TGCGCCAGCAGCCAAGTAAGAACAGCCGAACACACCGGGGAGCTGTTTTTT. It specifies CASSQVRTAEHTGELFF.

The chain joins TRBV4-1 to TRBJ1-4; D might be TRBD1 (6 bases). Trimming pared 0 bases from V and 10 bases from J, leaving 12 bases between. The CDR3 length is 14 residues. The V gene's germline CDR1 is MGHRA and CDR2 YSYEKL. DNA of the CDR3: TGCGCCAGCAGCCAAGAAGGGACACTAGGAAAACTGTTTTTT. It codes for CASSQEGTLGKLFF.

The chain is built from TRBV7-2 and TRBJ2-7; 11 nucleotides align to TRBD1. With V trimmed by 4 bases and J by 7 bases, 6 bases remained unmatched. CDR1 is SGHTA and CDR2 is FQGNSA in the germline V gene. This CDR3 spans 14 amino acids. The CDR3 DNA reads TGTGCCAGCAGCTCGGACAGGGGGCAGGGGGAGCAGTACTTC. It codes for CASSSDRGQGEQYF.

This rearrangement joins TRBV2 to TRBJ2-2; 7 nucleotides agree with TRBD2. V trimming: 7 bases; J trimming: 4 bases; junction bases outside the gene matches: 6. CDR3 length equals 14 residues. CDR1 SNHLY and CDR2 FYNNEI come from the germline V gene. This CDR3 is CASKGLAGTGELFF. The CDR3 nucleotides read TGTGCCAGCAAGGGATTAGCGGGCACCGGGGAGCTGTTTTTT.

The rearrangement joins TRBV10-3 to TRBJ2-1; D remains unclear. V lost 0 bases, J lost 8 bases, and 5 bases lay in between. CDR1 is ENHRY and CDR2 is SYGVKD in the germline V gene. This CDR3 is built from 12 residues. The CDR3 sequence is CAISESPDEQFF. DNA of the CDR3: TGTGCCATCAGTGAGTCGCCAGATGAGCAGTTCTTC.